The rows below give T cell receptor beta chains drawn from one sample of a study of blood T cells in healthy people across ages. One entry per CDR3 protein, called by TCRdb with MiXCR from the 5' RACE reads. The sample holds about 970,000 distinct CDR3 sequences, roughly half seen once. Source material: blood. The receptors were sampled from a woman in her fifties or sixties in good health. CDR3s include the opening cysteine and the closing phenylalanine or tryptophan. Fields, in order: D gene, clone size, J gene, V gene, CDR3 protein, CDR3 DNA. D genes are given only for firm matches. Clone size is stated in some rows and not others, as once, few, many or a class when expanded.

D: -; size: few; J: TRBJ2-7; V: TRBV6-5; CDR3: CASSYGMSGAYEQYF; DNA: TGTGCCAGCAGTTACGGGATGTCAGGGGCGTACGAGCAGTACTTC
D: -; size: few; J: TRBJ2-1; V: TRBV6-6; CDR3: CASSYGGPYYNEQFF; DNA: TGTGCCAGCAGTTACGGTGGGCCCTACTACAATGAGCAGTTCTTC
D: -; size: few; J: TRBJ1-5; V: TRBV28; CDR3: CASISAWTDIQPQHF; DNA: TGTGCCAGCATCTCAGCCTGGACAGATATTCAGCCCCAGCATTTT
D: TRBD2; size: -; J: TRBJ2-3; V: TRBV5-1; CDR3: CASSLPAGGTDTQYF; DNA: TGCGCCAGCAGCTTGCCAGCGGGAGGCACAGATACGCAGTATTTT
D: -; size: -; J: TRBJ1-2; V: TRBV9; CDR3: CASSVGDQSYGYTF; DNA: TGTGCCAGCAGCGTAGGGGACCAAAGCTATGGCTACACCTTC
D: TRBD2; size: -; J: TRBJ2-7; V: TRBV15; CDR3: CAARISGSSDEQYF; DNA: TGTGCCGCCAGAATTAGCGGGAGTAGCGACGAGCAGTACTTC
D: -; size: -; J: TRBJ2-7; V: TRBV6-1; CDR3: CASSETYYEQYF; DNA: TGTGCCAGCAGTGAAACTTACTACGAGCAGTACTTC
D: TRBD2; size: -; J: TRBJ2-7; V: TRBV27; CDR3: CASSPIELGGVYEQYF; DNA: TGTGCCAGCAGTCCCATAGAACTGGGAGGGGTCTACGAGCAGTACTTC
D: -; size: -; J: TRBJ2-5; V: TRBV5-6; CDR3: CASSLPGQLETQYF; DNA: TGTGCCAGCAGCTTGCCAGGACAGTTAGAGACCCAGTACTTC
D: -; size: -; J: TRBJ2-5; V: TRBV9; CDR3: CASSVTSSGEQYF; DNA: TGTGCCAGCAGCGTTACTAGTTCGGGTGAGCAGTACTTC
D: TRBD2; size: -; J: TRBJ2-7; V: TRBV7-9; CDR3: CASSLAGGPKQYF; DNA: TGTGCCAGCAGCCTAGCGGGAGGGCCCAAGCAGTACTTC
D: TRBD2; size: -; J: TRBJ2-7; V: TRBV20-1; CDR3: CRTYPSLGLAGGQYEQYF; DNA: TGCAGGACTTACCCTAGCCTGGGACTAGCGGGAGGGCAATACGAGCAGTACTTC
D: TRBD2; size: -; J: TRBJ2-1; V: TRBV4-1; CDR3: CASSEYSSGSYNEQFF; DNA: TGCGCCAGCAGCGAGTACTCTAGCGGATCCTACAATGAGCAGTTCTTC
D: -; size: -; J: TRBJ1-1; V: TRBV7-2; CDR3: CASRGQTYTEAFF; DNA: TGTGCCAGCAGAGGACAGACTTACACTGAAGCTTTCTTT
D: TRBD2; size: few; J: TRBJ2-7; V: TRBV20-1; CDR3: CSASVAGGNEQYF; DNA: TGCAGTGCTAGTGTGGCGGGAGGAAATGAGCAGTACTTC
D: TRBD1; size: few; J: TRBJ2-7; V: TRBV15; CDR3: CATSSRGTGSYEQYF; DNA: TGTGCCACCAGCAGTCGCGGGACAGGCTCCTACGAGCAGTACTTC
D: -; size: few; J: TRBJ2-3; V: TRBV28; CDR3: CASSLTVRGPGTDTDTQYF; DNA: TGTGCCAGCAGTTTAACCGTGCGGGGACCCGGGACAGACACAGATACGCAGTATTTT
D: -; size: -; J: TRBJ2-1; V: TRBV27; CDR3: CASSLSNIINEQFF; DNA: TGTGCCAGCAGTTTATCCAACATAATCAATGAGCAGTTCTTC
D: -; size: few; J: TRBJ2-7; V: TRBV7-2; CDR3: CASSLDVFRVWSYEQYF; DNA: TGTGCCAGCAGCTTAGATGTATTCCGGGTTTGGTCCTACGAGCAGTACTTC
D: -; size: -; J: TRBJ2-7; V: TRBV7-6; CDR3: CASSNPGAGRRDYSSYEQYF; DNA: TGTGCCAGCAGCAACCCAGGGGCAGGGCGCCGGGACTATTCCTCCTACGAGCAGTACTTC
D: -; size: -; J: TRBJ2-6; V: TRBV24-1; CDR3: CATSDPGNSGANVLTF; DNA: TGTGCCACCAGTGACCCTGGTAACTCTGGGGCCAACGTCCTGACTTTC
D: TRBD1; size: -; J: TRBJ2-4; V: TRBV2; CDR3: CASRPGQLNIQYF; DNA: TGTGCCAGCAGGCCGGGACAGCTAAACATTCAGTACTTC
D: TRBD1; size: -; J: TRBJ2-6; V: TRBV24-1; CDR3: CATSDGGTGSSGANVLTF; DNA: TGTGCCACCAGTGATGGAGGGACAGGTTCCTCTGGGGCCAACGTCCTGACTTTC
D: TRBD1; size: few; J: TRBJ2-7; V: TRBV5-1; CDR3: CASTAGTGGSYEQYF; DNA: TGCGCCAGCACCGCCGGGACAGGGGGCTCCTACGAGCAGTACTTC
D: TRBD1; size: few; J: TRBJ2-1; V: TRBV20-1; CDR3: CSATSDRGNEQFF; DNA: TGCAGTGCCACTTCGGACAGGGGCAATGAGCAGTTCTTC
D: TRBD2; size: -; J: TRBJ2-7; V: TRBV13; CDR3: CASSFSWTSGSYEQYF; DNA: TGTGCCAGCAGCTTTTCATGGACTAGCGGGTCCTACGAGCAGTACTTC
D: TRBD1; size: -; J: TRBJ2-3; V: TRBV2; CDR3: CASRPGTAYTDTQYF; DNA: TGTGCCAGCAGGCCCGGGACAGCCTACACAGATACGCAGTATTTT
D: -; size: -; J: TRBJ2-1; V: TRBV4-1; CDR3: CASSQDDGAGGRWQFF; DNA: TGCGCCAGCAGCCAAGACGACGGTGCAGGTGGGAGATGGCAGTTCTTC
D: -; size: -; J: TRBJ2-7; V: TRBV2; CDR3: CATWDFYEQYF; DNA: TGTGCCACCTGGGACTTCTACGAGCAGTACTTC
D: -; size: few; J: TRBJ2-7; V: TRBV7-6; CDR3: CASSLAANTYEQYF; DNA: TGTGCCAGCAGCTTAGCGGCCAATACCTACGAGCAGTACTTC
D: TRBD1; size: -; J: TRBJ2-7; V: TRBV3-1; CDR3: CASSRGQGLWEQYF; DNA: TGTGCCAGCAGCCGAGGACAGGGGTTATGGGAGCAGTACTTC
D: TRBD2; size: -; J: TRBJ2-3; V: TRBV27; CDR3: CASSSPMTSSDTQYF; DNA: TGTGCCAGCAGTTCCCCTATGACTAGCTCAGATACGCAGTATTTT
D: -; size: -; J: TRBJ1-1; V: TRBV15; CDR3: CATSRRAREAFF; DNA: TGTGCCACCAGCAGGCGGGCCAGGGAAGCTTTCTTT
D: -; size: -; J: TRBJ1-6; V: TRBV6-1; CDR3: CASSPSRDNSPLHF; DNA: TGTGCCAGCAGCCCGTCTAGAGATAATTCACCCCTCCACTTT
D: -; size: -; J: TRBJ2-1; V: TRBV24-1; CDR3: CATSESAVGEQFF; DNA: TGTGCCACCAGTGAGAGCGCAGTAGGGGAGCAGTTCTTC
D: TRBD1; size: -; J: TRBJ1-5; V: TRBV6-1; CDR3: CASSETGFNQPQHF; DNA: TGTGCCAGCAGCGAGACAGGGTTCAATCAGCCCCAGCATTTT
D: TRBD1; size: -; J: TRBJ2-7; V: TRBV20-1; CDR3: CSAKQGSSYEQYF; DNA: TGCAGTGCTAAACAGGGGAGCTCCTACGAGCAGTACTTC
D: -; size: -; J: TRBJ2-2; V: TRBV7-3; CDR3: CASSRIAGELFF; DNA: TGTGCCAGCAGCCGAATAGCCGGGGAGCTGTTTTTT
D: TRBD2; size: once; J: TRBJ2-3; V: TRBV5-5; CDR3: CASSGIIAGLSTGTQYF; DNA: TGTGCCAGCAGCGGGATTATAGCGGGCCTTAGCACAGGTACGCAGTATTTT
D: TRBD1; size: -; J: TRBJ1-5; V: TRBV7-9; CDR3: CASSPMLWTGGNSNQPQHF; DNA: TGTGCCAGCAGCCCGATGCTTTGGACAGGGGGTAATAGCAATCAGCCCCAGCATTTT
D: -; size: few; J: TRBJ2-4; V: TRBV6-2/TRBV6-3; CDR3: CASSYSVGWNIQYF; DNA: TGTGCCAGCAGTTACTCCGTCGGATGGAACATTCAGTACTTC
D: TRBD2; size: -; J: TRBJ2-1; V: TRBV18; CDR3: CASSRREGYNEQFF; DNA: TGTGCCAGCTCACGACGGGAGGGCTACAATGAGCAGTTCTTC